The clone carrying this T cell receptor beta chain was counted a few times. This CDR3 is built from 12 residues. The V segment lost 8 bases and the J segment 4 bases; nucleotides outside the gene matches: 4. Germline loops: CDR1 LGHNT, CDR2 FRNRAP. Assembly of TCR beta libraries relied on iRepertoire HTBI primers together with Arm-PCR of CDR3 regions. TCRdb redid the calling of the multiplex PCR reads with MiXCR, one entry per CDR3 protein. The sample has 400,000 to 450,000 distinct CDR3 sequences; 16% are singletons. These data come from a study of regulatory T cells in long-lasting Graves disease. This sample's time point: newly diagnosed GD, antithyroid drugs for less than 3 months. Extracted PBMC RNA gave rise to the TCR library. In addition, the sample was reused for a study of T cells in Graves' hyperthyroidism and ophthalmopathy.

V is TRBV12-5 and J is TRBJ2-5; 7 bases line up with TRBD2. The clonotype comes from a woman aged 25-40 years with Graves disease. The input for sequencing was peripheral blood mononuclear cells (PBMCs), taken at new diagnosis, from a patient treated with antithyroid drugs. Here the CDR3 reads CASREGAETQYF. The DNA of the CDR3 is TGTGCTAGTAGGGAGGGTGCAGAGACCCAGTACTTC.